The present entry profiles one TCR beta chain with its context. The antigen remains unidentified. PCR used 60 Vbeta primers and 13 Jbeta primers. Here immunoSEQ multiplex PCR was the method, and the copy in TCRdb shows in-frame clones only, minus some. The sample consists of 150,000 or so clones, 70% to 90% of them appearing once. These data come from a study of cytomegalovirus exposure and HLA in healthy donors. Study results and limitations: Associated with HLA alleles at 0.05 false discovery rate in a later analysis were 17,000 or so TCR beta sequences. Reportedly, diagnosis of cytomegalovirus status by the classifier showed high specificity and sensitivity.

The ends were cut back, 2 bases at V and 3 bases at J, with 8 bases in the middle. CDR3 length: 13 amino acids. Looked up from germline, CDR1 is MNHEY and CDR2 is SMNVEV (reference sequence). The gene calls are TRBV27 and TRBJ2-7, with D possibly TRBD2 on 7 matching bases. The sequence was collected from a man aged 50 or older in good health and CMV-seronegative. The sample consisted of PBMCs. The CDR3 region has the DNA TGTGCCAGCAGTTTAAGGGGGGGCTACGAGCAGTACTTC. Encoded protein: CASSLRGGYEQYF.